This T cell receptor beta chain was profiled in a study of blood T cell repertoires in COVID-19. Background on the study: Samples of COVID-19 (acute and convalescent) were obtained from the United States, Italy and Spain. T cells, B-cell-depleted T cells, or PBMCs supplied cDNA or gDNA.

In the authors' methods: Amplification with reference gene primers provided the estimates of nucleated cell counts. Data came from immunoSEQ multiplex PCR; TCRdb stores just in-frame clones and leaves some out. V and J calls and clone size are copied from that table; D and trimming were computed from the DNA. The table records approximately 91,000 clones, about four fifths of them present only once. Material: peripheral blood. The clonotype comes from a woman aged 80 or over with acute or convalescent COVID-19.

CDR3 coding DNA: TGCGCCAGCAGCCAAAAGGGGGTACAGAGTCAAGCTTTCTTT. Its protein is CASSQKGVQSQAFF. This rearrangement joins TRBV4-3 to TRBJ1-1, with a weak D call TRBD1 (6 bases). V dropped 2 bases and J dropped 9 bases, with 16 bases sitting between them. The CDR3 loop spans 14 amino acids. Germline CDR1 reads LGHNA; CDR2 reads YSLEER.